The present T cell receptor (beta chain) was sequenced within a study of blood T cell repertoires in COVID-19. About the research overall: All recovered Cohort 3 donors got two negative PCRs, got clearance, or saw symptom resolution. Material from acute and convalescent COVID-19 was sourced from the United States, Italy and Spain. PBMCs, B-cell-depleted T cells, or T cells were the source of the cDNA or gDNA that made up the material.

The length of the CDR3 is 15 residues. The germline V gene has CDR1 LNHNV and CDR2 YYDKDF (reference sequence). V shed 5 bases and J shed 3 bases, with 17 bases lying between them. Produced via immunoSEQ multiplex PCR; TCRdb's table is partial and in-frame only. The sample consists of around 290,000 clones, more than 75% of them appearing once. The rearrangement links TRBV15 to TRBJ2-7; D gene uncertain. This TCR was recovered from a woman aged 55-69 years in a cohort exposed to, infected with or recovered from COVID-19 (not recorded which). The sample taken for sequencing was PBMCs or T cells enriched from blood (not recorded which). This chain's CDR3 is CATSWNGERSYEQYF. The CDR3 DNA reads TGTGCCACCAGCTGGAACGGAGAGAGGAGCTACGAGCAGTACTTC. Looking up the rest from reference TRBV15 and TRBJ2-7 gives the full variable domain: DAMVIQNPRYQVTQFGKPVTLSCSQTLNHNVMYWYQQKSSQAPKLLFHYYDKDFNNEADTPDNFQSRRPNTSFCFLDIRSPGLGDTAMYLCATSWNGERSYEQYFGPGTRLTVT.